This T cell receptor (beta chain) was obtained from a study of post-analysis software for immune sequencing data. This clonotype was counted a single time. TCR beta libraries were prepared from cDNA with unique molecular identifiers. MiXCR, run by TCRdb on the PCR reads, gives a single entry per CDR3 protein. The sample records around 770,000 distinct CDR3 sequences, approximately 44% being singletons. The source of this sequence is a girl aged 10-17 years with multiple sclerosis. Input material: blood.

CDR3 sequence reads: CASSLATGVRPQHF. CDR3 coding DNA: TGTGCCAGCAGCTTAGCGACAGGGGTACGGCCCCAGCATTTT. This sequence joins TRBV7-2 and TRBJ1-5; 8 positions agree with TRBD1. CDR1 and CDR2 (germline): SGHTA, FQGNSA. Trimming at V came to 0 bases and at J to 9 bases, leaving 4 bases not matched to a gene. The CDR3 runs to 14 residues.